One and the same sample provided the 13 T cell receptor beta chains below, sequenced in a study. TCRdb independently ran MiXCR on the RT-PCR reads; one entry per CDR3 protein. The sample has almost 700,000 distinct CDR3 sequences; around 14% are singletons. The source material was memory CD4+ T cells from blood. Every receptor here comes from a female donor in good health, serving as a healthy control.

This clonotype was observed a few times. The rearrangement uses TRBV20-1 and TRBJ2-6; 10 positions agree with TRBD2. The CDR3 runs to 16 residues. The V and J ends lost 5 bases and 0 bases, in that order; junction bases with no gene match: 4. Germline V gene lookup returns CDR1 DFQATT and CDR2 SNEGSKA (reference sequence). CDR3 amino acids: CSAPSGRASGANVLTF. Here the CDR3 DNA reads TGCAGTGCTCCGAGCGGGAGGGCCTCTGGGGCCAACGTCCTGACTTTC.

This clonotype has ten or more counts. V gene TRBV7-2 combines with J gene TRBJ2-5; TRBD2 matches at 7 bases. CDR1 SGHTA and CDR2 FQGNSA come from the germline V gene. This CDR3 has 13 residues. V dropped 5 bases and J dropped 7; count of bases not matched to a gene: 7. The CDR3 DNA reads TGTGCCAGCAGCACTCTAGCGGCTGGGACCCAGTACTTC. Translating it yields CASSTLAAGTQYF.

V gene TRBV9 combines with J gene TRBJ1-1, with no clear D. V gave up 3 bases and J gave up 6 bases, with 15 bases separating them. Germline values: CDR1 SGDLS, CDR2 YYNGEE. The CDR3 totals 14 residues. The CDR3 bases are TGTGCCAGCAGCGACGTCGGCCTGGGCGCTGAAGCTTTCTTT. Amino acid sequence: CASSDVGLGAEAFF.

The chain uses TRBV7-2 and TRBJ2-7, with D tentatively TRBD1 (6 bases). Germline V CDR1 and CDR2: SGHTA, FQGNSA. The V gene lost 0 bases and the J gene lost 4 bases, with 13 bases spanning the gap. The length of the CDR3 is 15 residues. Here the CDR3 DNA reads TGTGCCAGCAGCTTAGCGGGGGACACCCTTTACGAGCAGTACTTC. Translated: CASSLAGDTLYEQYF.

This clonotype was detected many times. V is TRBV29-1 and J is TRBJ2-7, with TRBD1 identical over 9 bases. With 6 bases clipped from V and 5 bases from J, the junction kept 8 bases outside the gene matches. CDR3 length: 13 residues. The germline V gene has CDR1 SQVTM and CDR2 ANQGSEA. The CDR3 region has the DNA TGCAGCGTCCCGGGACAGGGTCTCGACGAGCAGTACTTC. It specifies CSVPGQGLDEQYF.

This clonotype came up a few times. The chain carries TRBV6-5 and TRBJ1-1, with D maybe TRBD1 (5 bases). Germline V gives CDR1 MNHEY, CDR2 SVGAGI. The CDR3 is 13 residues long. V lost 10 bases and J lost 4, with 16 bases in between. CDR3 protein: CATQSDIFTEAFF. Written as DNA, the CDR3 is TGTGCCACCCAATCGGACATTTTCACTGAAGCTTTCTTT.

Details on this clonotype: A read error may be the cause here, since a much bigger clone is one base away. The V gene is TRBV5-6, the J gene TRBJ2-5, with TRBD2 identical over 10 bases. The V segment lost 2 bases and the J segment 2 bases; nucleotides outside the gene matches: 3. From germline, CDR1 is SGHDT and CDR2 YYEEEE. CDR3 length: 15 amino acids. For the CDR3, the DNA is TGTGCCAGCAGCTTAACTAGCGGGGAACAAGAGACCCAGTACTTC. Translating it yields CASSLTSGEQETQYF.

In its sample, this clonotype was seen a few times. V gene TRBV5-6 combines with J gene TRBJ1-1, with D uncertain. CDR3 length: 14 amino acids. Per germline, CDR1 SGHDT and CDR2 YYEEEE. V was pared by 6 bases and J by 3 bases, with 15 bases between. The CDR3 DNA reads as TGTGCCAGCACTGTGTGGGATATGTACACTGAAGCTTTCTTT. Its translation is CASTVWDMYTEAFF.

Many counts were recorded for this clonotype. The J gene is TRBJ2-7, the V gene TRBV20-1; TRBD1 might be the D (6 bases). Germline-derived CDR1 and CDR2 are DFQATT and SNEGSKA (reference sequence). This CDR3 comprises 17 residues. V was trimmed by 4 bases and J by 0 bases, leaving 22 bases between them. CDR3 region: CSAKPGQAAGSSYEQYF. The DNA for the CDR3 is TGCAGTGCTAAACCGGGACAAGCGGCAGGGTCCTCCTACGAGCAGTACTTC.

A remark on this clonotype: With a much larger clone just one base away, this may be a read error. The CDR3 DNA reads TGTGACATCCAGCAGGGCAATCAGCCCCAGCATTTT. Translating gives CDIQQGNQPQHF. This chain uses TRBV10-3 with TRBJ1-5; D call uncertain. From germline, CDR1 is ENHRY and CDR2 SYGVKD. The CDR3 has 12 residues.

This chain uses TRBV20-1 with TRBJ2-1; TRBD2 matches 11 bases. There are 15 residues in the CDR3. Germline CDR1 reads DFQATT; CDR2 reads SNEGSKA (reference sequence). V lost 5 bases and J lost 4; bases outside the gene matches: 7. The CDR3 DNA sequence: TGCAGTGCTCTTCCCGGGACTAGCGGATACAATGAGCAGTTCTTC. Translating gives CSALPGTSGYNEQFF.

This clonotype showed up just a few times. This chain joins TRBV2 and TRBJ1-3; D gene unclear. Germline values: CDR1 SNHLY, CDR2 FYNNEI. The CDR3 spans 15 residues. V was clipped by 7 bases and J by 0 bases, with 13 bases between them. The CDR3 reads CASKPQSTSGNTIYF. The DNA of the CDR3 is TGTGCCAGCAAACCTCAGTCTACCTCTGGAAACACCATATATTTT.

This clonotype is a singleton in its sample. CDR3 sequence reads: CASSQLTSGFYEQYF. Here the CDR3 DNA reads TGTGCCAGCAGCCAATTGACTAGCGGATTCTACGAGCAGTACTTC. V gene TRBV14 combines with J gene TRBJ2-7; TRBD2 aligns across 9 bases. Losses at the gene ends were 2 bases for V and 3 bases for J; bases not matched to a gene: 5. Germline V gene sequence: CDR1 SGHDN, CDR2 FVKESK. CDR3 length equals 15 residues.